One and the same sample provided the 27 T cell receptor beta chains below, sequenced in a study of Ad26.COV2.S vaccination and SARS-CoV-2 variants (dated by TCRdb to the early 2020s). The method behind the library was the immunoSEQ multiplex PCR assay. TCRdb took this table from immuneACCESS and kept in-frame rearrangements with V and J called. Such tables lack part of the clones; where checked against another copy, unresolved V genes explain under half of the gap, and the rest is unexplained. The sample profile shows about 320,000 clones; around four fifths of them were found once. The ten largest clonotypes hold around 2.2% of the sample. The treatment or condition tag for this specimen amounts to: roughly 19 received Ad26.COV2.S at low or high dose, single or two shots; several received placebo; per-sample allocation not given. For vaccine and placebo recipients, the sequenced repertoires came from samples collected on day 63 after the first injection.

The specimen was peripheral blood, collected in a trial of Ad26.COV2.S vaccine versus placebo. These receptor sequences come from a person between 18 and 59 years old who received the Ad26.COV2.S COVID-19 vaccine or a placebo.

The chain combines TRBV19 with TRBJ1-5; a weak D match, TRBD1 (5 bases). V was trimmed by 4 bases and J by 4 bases, leaving 11 bases between them. This CDR3 comprises 14 residues. Germline CDR1 reads LNHDA; CDR2 reads SQIVND (reference sequence). As DNA, the CDR3 is TGTGCCAGTAGTACCGGGACTGAAAATCAGCCCCAGCATTTT. Translation gives CASSTGTENQPQHF.

CDR3 DNA: TGTGCCAGTAGTAACCCGGCCGGGGCATACGAGCAGTACTTC. Translating it yields CASSNPAGAYEQYF. The chain joins TRBV19 to TRBJ2-7; perhaps D is TRBD1 or TRBD2 (5 bases each). This CDR3 is built from 14 residues. The germline CDR1 and CDR2 sequences are LNHDA and SQIVND (reference sequence). Between the trimmed V and J ends, which lost 4 bases and 4 bases, there was a span of 14 bases. Looking up the rest from reference TRBV19 and TRBJ2-7 gives the full variable domain: DGGITQSPKYLFRKEGQNVTLSCEQNLNHDAMYWYRQDPGQGLRLIYYSQIVNDFQKGDIAEGYSVSREKKESFPLTVTSAQKNPTAFYLCASSNPAGAYEQYFGPGTRLTVT.

The chain uses TRBV6-1 and TRBJ2-7; TRBD1 might be the D (6 bases). Trimming removed 1 base at V and 3 bases at J, with 13 bases between. The CDR3 extends over 15 amino acids. Germline V gene sequence: CDR1 MNHNS, CDR2 SASEGT. The DNA of the CDR3 is TGTGCCAGCAGTGAAGAAGGGGACATTATCTACGAGCAGTACTTC. Translation gives CASSEEGDIIYEQYF.

The chain carries TRBV29-1 and TRBJ1-2, with D perhaps TRBD1 (6 bases). In germline, CDR1 is SQVTM, CDR2 ANQGSEA. The CDR3 loop spans 12 amino acids. The V and J ends lost 7 bases and 7 bases respectively, with 16 bases between them. CDR3: CSDEGGRGGYTF. The DNA for the CDR3 is TGCAGCGACGAAGGGGGTAGAGGTGGCTACACCTTC.

The chain uses TRBV9 and TRBJ1-4; weak D call: TRBD1 (5 bases). CDR1 and CDR2 (germline): SGDLS, YYNGEE. This CDR3 is built from 15 residues. The V end lost 2 bases, the J end lost 7 bases, and 15 bases lay between the germline ends. CDR3: CASSVRGFGGEKLFF. CDR3 DNA sequence: TGTGCCAGCAGCGTTCGGGGATTTGGGGGTGAAAAACTGTTTTTT.

The chain joins TRBV28 to TRBJ1-1; D is perhaps TRBD1 (5 bases). Germline-derived CDR1 and CDR2 are MDHEN and SYDVKM. With 3 bases removed from V and 1 base from J, the gap between germline ends came to 9 bases. The CDR3 contains 14 residues. The DNA for the CDR3 is TGTGCCAGCAGTTTGGGAGGGGCGAACACTGAAGCTTTCTTT. It specifies CASSLGGANTEAFF.

This chain connects TRBV14 to TRBJ2-3; 12 bases align to TRBD2. The V gene's germline CDR1 is SGHDN and CDR2 FVKESK. The CDR3 spans 18 residues. V dropped 5 bases and J dropped 4; count of bases not matched to a gene: 13. The CDR3 nucleotides are TGTGCCAGCAGCTTCGGACTAGCGGGATTGGTTGGGTCAGATACGCAGTATTTT. Encoded protein: CASSFGLAGLVGSDTQYF.

V and J are TRBV3-1 (or the pseudogene TRBV3-2) and TRBJ1-4, with 7 bases identical to TRBD1. Germline CDR1 reads LGHDT; CDR2 reads YNNKEL (reference sequence). The CDR3 has 18 amino acids. The J segment lost 3 bases and the V segment lost 1 base, leaving 11 bases of the junction unmatched. The CDR3 reads CASSQGPHRGPSNEKLFF. In DNA form, the CDR3 reads TGTGCCAGCAGCCAAGGTCCCCACAGGGGACCCTCTAATGAAAAACTGTTTTTT.

The CDR3: CASSDRSAEQSFTF. DNA of the CDR3: TGCGCCAGCAGCGACCGGAGTGCAGAACAAAGCTTCACCTTC. The chain employs TRBV5-1 and TRBJ1-2; no clear D. The CDR3 has 14 amino acids. Germline CDR1 reads SGHRS; CDR2 reads YFSETQ. Trimming left V 4 bases short and J 13 bases short, with 23 bases between.

This chain connects TRBV5-5 to TRBJ1-4; 7 bases align to TRBD1. Looked up from germline, CDR1 is SGHKS and CDR2 is YYEKEE (reference sequence). The CDR3 runs to 15 residues. J lost 5 bases, V lost 4 bases, and 8 bases had no gene match. Here the CDR3 reads CASSRRQGGNEKLFF. CDR3 nucleotide sequence: TGTGCCAGCAGCCGGAGACAGGGAGGGAATGAAAAACTGTTTTTT.

V usage is TRBV28 and J usage is TRBJ2-7, with 7 positions matching TRBD1. CDR1 and CDR2 from the germline V gene are MDHEN and SYDVKM. This CDR3 is 12 amino acids long. Trimming at V came to 6 bases and at J to 13 bases, leaving 12 bases not matched to a gene. The CDR3 loop is CASSPPGGRDYF. DNA of the CDR3: TGTGCCAGCAGCCCCCCAGGGGGTCGGGACTACTTC.

This clone has at least ten counts. The gene calls are TRBV6-5 and TRBJ1-2, with D tentatively TRBD1 (6 bases). The CDR3 loop spans 14 amino acids. CDR1 MNHEY and CDR2 SVGAGI come from the germline V gene. The V gene lost 10 bases and the J gene lost 3 bases, with 18 bases spanning the gap. In DNA form, the CDR3 reads TGTGCCACCAGGGAGCTTGGACAGCACTATGGCTACACCTTC. Translated, it gives CATRELGQHYGYTF.

This clone was recorded at least ten times. The chain combines TRBV11-3 with TRBJ2-7, with 7 nucleotides matching TRBD2. V shed 0 bases and J 2 bases; nucleotides not matched to a gene: 7. Germline V gene data show CDR1 as SGHNT and CDR2 as YENEEA. The CDR3 contains 16 residues. CDR3 nucleotide sequence: TGTGCCAGCAGCTTAGATATTTTCGGGACTACCTACGAGCAGTACTTC. As protein: CASSLDIFGTTYEQYF.

The CDR3 region is CASSERSEQYF. CDR3 nucleotide sequence: TGTGCCAGCAGTGAAAGGAGCGAGCAGTACTTC. This chain joins TRBV2 and TRBJ2-7; D gene uncertain. Trimming cost V 2 bases and J 6 bases, with 5 bases left between them. This CDR3 has 11 amino acids. Germline V gene lookup returns CDR1 SNHLY and CDR2 FYNNEI.

The chain couples TRBV11-3 to TRBJ1-3; D uncertain. The V and J ends lost 5 bases and 1 base respectively, with 21 bases between them. The V gene's germline CDR1 is SGHNT and CDR2 YENEEA. The CDR3 runs to 18 residues. CDR3 DNA sequence: TGTGCCAGCAGCCCAGAGAGAATAGGCATCCCGTCTGGAAACACCATATATTTT. This codes for CASSPERIGIPSGNTIYF.

This clone was detected only once. The chain has TRBV7-9 and TRBJ1-6, with D possibly TRBD1 on 5 matching bases. Per germline, CDR1 SEHNR and CDR2 FQNEAQ (reference sequence). The CDR3 is 13 amino acids. The V end was cut by 4 bases, the J end by 9 bases, with 10 bases between. The CDR3 bases are TGTGCCAGCAGCTCCTACGGGGGTTCACCCCTCCACTTT. Protein sequence: CASSSYGGSPLHF.

This chain uses TRBV5-1 with TRBJ1-2, with 9 bases aligning to TRBD1. After removal of 4 bases from V and 4 bases from J, the junction contained 11 bases not matched to a gene. The CDR3 is 16 residues long. Germline V CDR1 and CDR2: SGHRS, YFSETQ. CDR3 bases: TGCGCCAGCAGCGTAGCCGGGACAGGGTACCCCTATGGCTACACCTTC. Amino acid sequence: CASSVAGTGYPYGYTF. The full variable domain, rest sourced from reference TRBV5-1 and TRBJ1-2, is KAGVTQTPRYLIKTRGQQVTLSCSPISGHRSVSWYQQTPGQGLQFLFEYFSETQRNKGNFPGRFSGRQFSNSRSEMNVSTLELGDSALYLCASSVAGTGYPYGYTFGSGTRLTVV.

The table lists this clone with a count of one. The chain links TRBV28 to TRBJ1-5, with 7 bases identical to TRBD1. Looked up from germline, CDR1 is MDHEN and CDR2 is SYDVKM. V was pared by 3 bases and J by 0 bases, with 2 bases of the junction left unmatched. The CDR3 has 15 residues. The CDR3 here is CASSFWDSSNQPQHF. CDR3 coding DNA: TGTGCCAGCAGTTTTTGGGACAGTAGCAATCAGCCCCAGCATTTT.

The V and J genes are TRBV2 and TRBJ2-1; TRBD2 matches 12 bases. The CDR3 covers 14 residues. The junction had 3 bases not matched to a gene; V was cut back by 3 bases and J by 9 bases. Germline CDR1 reads SNHLY; CDR2 reads FYNNEI. In nucleotides, the CDR3 is TGTGCCAGCAGTGACCTAGCGGGGGGGCGTGAGCAGTTCTTC. Translated, it gives CASSDLAGGREQFF.

The rearrangement links TRBV5-6 to TRBJ2-4, with TRBD1 as a possible D gene (5 bases). The CDR3 has 16 amino acids. V lost 0 bases and J lost 0, with 10 bases in between. CDR1 is SGHDT and CDR2 is YYEEEE in the germline V gene. The CDR3 sequence: CASSLARDLAKNIQYF. The CDR3 DNA reads TGTGCCAGCAGCTTGGCCAGGGATCTAGCCAAAAACATTCAGTACTTC.

The J gene is TRBJ1-3, the V gene TRBV7-8; D may be TRBD1 (5 bases). The CDR3 has 16 amino acids. In germline, CDR1 is SGHVS, CDR2 FQNEAQ. V gave up 1 base and J gave up 0 bases, with 10 bases separating them. The CDR3 DNA follows: TGTGCCAGCAGCTTAGGGGGGGGTGGCTCTGGAAACACCATATATTTT. As protein: CASSLGGGGSGNTIYF.

The V call is TRBV12-3 or TRBV12-4, the J call TRBJ2-5, with D possibly TRBD2 on 6 matching bases. CDR3 length: 12 amino acids. The ends were cut back, 1 base at V and 7 bases at J, with 7 bases in the middle. The CDR3 nucleotides read TGTGCCAGCAGTTTAGGGGGAGGGACCCAGTACTTC. It is translated as CASSLGGGTQYF.

The chain links TRBV29-1 to TRBJ2-3, with 7 bases that match TRBD2. The CDR3 is 14 amino acids. Germline V gene sequence: CDR1 SQVTM, CDR2 ANQGSEA. The CDR3: CSGRGDGFTDTQYF. The CDR3 DNA follows: TGCAGTGGGAGGGGCGATGGTTTCACAGATACGCAGTATTTT.

The chain is built from TRBV6-4 and TRBJ2-3, with 9 positions matching TRBD1. This CDR3 has 14 amino acids. With 6 bases clipped from V and 5 bases from J, the junction kept 6 bases outside the gene matches. Per the germline V gene, CDR1 is MRHNA and CDR2 is SNTAGT. This CDR3 reads CASRLQGAGDTQYF. The CDR3 region has the DNA TGTGCCAGCAGACTACAGGGGGCGGGAGATACGCAGTATTTT.

The V call is TRBV15, the J call TRBJ1-2, with 7 bases that match TRBD1. Germline trimming cut 3 bases from V and 2 bases from J; bases unmatched to any gene: 3. Germline V lookup: CDR1 LNHNV, CDR2 YYDKDF (reference sequence). The CDR3 spans 14 residues. The CDR3 here is CATSRLQGNYGYTF. Here the CDR3 DNA reads TGTGCCACCAGCAGGCTACAGGGGAACTATGGCTACACCTTC.

This chain links TRBV7-2 with TRBJ2-3; 12 nucleotides line up with TRBD2. V lost 2 bases, J lost 10 bases, and 13 bases stayed unmatched. The CDR3 is 17 residues long. Per germline, CDR1 SGHTA and CDR2 FQGNSA. CDR3 protein: CASSLSASSGGGKPQYF. In nucleotides, the CDR3 is TGTGCCAGCAGCTTATCCGCCTCTAGCGGGGGGGGGAAGCCGCAGTATTTT.

This chain uses TRBV10-3 with TRBJ2-2; 10 bases align to TRBD2. The CDR3 sequence is 16 residues long. Trimming cost V 10 bases and J 1 base; bases outside gene matches: 9. Germline V gene data show CDR1 as ENHRY and CDR2 as SYGVKD. CDR3 protein: CATLLSSGGNTGELFF. The CDR3 coding sequence is TGTGCCACCCTCCTTTCTAGCGGGGGGAACACCGGGGAGCTGTTTTTT.